This T cell receptor beta chain was recorded in a study of high-grade serous ovarian cancer treatment subgroups. About the research overall: Each sample yielded on average around 7,000 unique TCR beta rearrangements from 13,000 or so reads. Study results and caveats: Without spatial data, bulk sequencing limits insight into HGSC tumor diversity. Different patients shared almost no repertoire; same-patient tumors shared 0.11 to 0.79. Only CDR3 was analyzed; CDR1 and CDR2 were not.

Data came from immunoSEQ multiplex PCR; TCRdb stores just in-frame clones and leaves some out. The sample lists some 28,000 clones, around 84% seen once, with about 2% in the top ten. This CDR3 has 19 amino acids. Tumor tissue was taken before any definitive surgery or chemotherapy was given. On this clone itself: Its antigen is unknown.

The specimen was tumor tissue. The chain employs TRBV21-1 and TRBJ2-4. TRBV21-1 is a known pseudogene. The clonotype was recovered from a human donor with high-grade serous ovarian cancer. Written as DNA, the CDR3 is TGTGCCAGCAGCAATAGCAGGCCCCAGGGGGGGCTAGCCAAAAACATTCAGTACTTC. As protein: CASSNSRPQGGLAKNIQYF.